The next 20 T cell receptor beta chains were all read from a single sample in a study of cytomegalovirus exposure and HLA in healthy donors. Both 60 Vbeta primers and 13 Jbeta primers went into the PCR. The assay was immunoSEQ multiplex PCR, and TCRdb's table has in-frame clones only and misses some. The sample records some 80,000 clones, around 79% being singletons. The sample consisted of PBMCs. These receptor sequences come from a man aged 40-49 years in good health and CMV-seronegative.

This sequence joins TRBV7-9 and TRBJ2-7; weak D call: TRBD1 (7 bases). This CDR3 has 15 residues. V was trimmed by 2 bases and J by 4 bases, leaving 15 bases between them. Germline-derived CDR1 and CDR2 are SEHNR and FQNEAQ (reference sequence). For the CDR3, the DNA is TGTGCCAGCAGCTTAAGGGCGGGACAGACTTACGAGCAGTACTTC. This codes for CASSLRAGQTYEQYF.

The chain joins TRBV5-1 to TRBJ2-7, with D possibly being TRBD1 (6 bases). The CDR3 has 13 amino acids. V was cut by 4 bases and J by 6 bases, with 14 bases left in between. Per the germline V gene, CDR1 is SGHRS and CDR2 is YFSETQ. The chain's CDR3 is CASSAGQFGEQYF. The CDR3 nucleotides read TGCGCCAGCAGCGCAGGACAGTTCGGCGAGCAGTACTTC.

This clone was seen more than once but under ten times. The chain carries TRBV5-1 and TRBJ2-6; D call uncertain. The CDR3 loop spans 14 amino acids. Germline values: CDR1 SGHRS, CDR2 YFSETQ. V shed 4 bases and J shed 1 base, with 6 bases lying between them. The CDR3 protein is CASSAGSGANVLTF. The CDR3 bases are TGCGCCAGCAGCGCCGGTTCTGGGGCCAACGTCCTGACTTTC.

The chain links TRBV5-1 to TRBJ2-3, with 9 positions matching TRBD1. Germline V CDR1 and CDR2: SGHRS, YFSETQ. This CDR3 region has 15 residues. Trimming took 4 bases from V and 4 from J; bases not matched to a gene: 7. The CDR3 loop is CASSRTGDTADTQYF. For the CDR3, the DNA is TGCGCCAGCAGCCGGACAGGGGATACAGCAGATACGCAGTATTTT. The full variable domain, with the rest looked up from reference TRBV5-1 and TRBJ2-3, is KAGVTQTPRYLIKTRGQQVTLSCSPISGHRSVSWYQQTPGQGLQFLFEYFSETQRNKGNFPGRFSGRQFSNSRSEMNVSTLELGDSALYLCASSRTGDTADTQYFGPGTRLTVL.

This clone was recorded a few times. The chain is built from TRBV5-1 and TRBJ2-5, with 9 bases that match TRBD2. The CDR3 consists of 14 residues. Germline V gene sequence: CDR1 SGHRS, CDR2 YFSETQ. The junction had 7 bases not matched to a gene; V was cut back by 5 bases and J by 5 bases. CDR3 sequence reads: CASRPGSGRETQYF. The CDR3 DNA is TGCGCCAGCAGGCCCGGAAGCGGGAGGGAGACCCAGTACTTC.

This chain uses TRBV19 with TRBJ2-2; 9 bases align to TRBD2. J lost 2 bases, V lost 9 bases, and 7 bases had no gene match. CDR3 length equals 15 residues. Germline V gene lookup returns CDR1 LNHDA and CDR2 SQIVND (reference sequence). The CDR3, as DNA: TGTGCCAGCCGACTAGCGGAGAAAAACACCGGGGAGCTGTTTTTT. This sequence encodes CASRLAEKNTGELFF. Full variable domain (rest looked up from reference TRBV19 and TRBJ2-2): DGGITQSPKYLFRKEGQNVTLSCEQNLNHDAMYWYRQDPGQGLRLIYYSQIVNDFQKGDIAEGYSVSREKKESFPLTVTSAQKNPTAFYLCASRLAEKNTGELFFGEGSRLTVL.

This clone was detected only a few times. The V gene is TRBV6-1, the J gene TRBJ2-7; TRBD2 might be the D (6 bases). Looked up from germline, CDR1 is MNHNS and CDR2 is SASEGT. The CDR3 has 15 amino acids. The V end lost 5 bases, the J end lost 2 bases, and 16 bases lay between the germline ends. The CDR3 DNA reads as TGTGCCAGCAGTAAAACCGGGACTCCTACCTACGAGCAGTACTTC. It encodes CASSKTGTPTYEQYF.

V and J are TRBV11-2 and TRBJ2-5, with 7 nucleotides matching TRBD2. TRBJ2-7 matches the DNA end more closely, so the J call is doubtful. This CDR3 region has 17 residues. CDR1 is SGHAT, CDR2 FQNNGV, per germline. CDR3 amino acids: CASRPYGRGSNAYEQYF. CDR3 coding DNA: TGTGCCAGCAGACCGTACGGTCGCGGGAGTAATGCTTACGAGCAGTACTTC.

The chain uses TRBV6-1 and TRBJ2-2; tentative D call: TRBD2 (5 bases). CDR3 length: 14 residues. Germline CDR1 is MNHNS and CDR2 is SASEGT. V was pared by 2 bases and J by 11 bases, with 15 bases between. CDR3 protein: CASSERRVARELFF. The CDR3 DNA is TGTGCCAGCAGTGAAAGGAGAGTAGCGAGAGAGCTGTTTTTT.

The sample holds one count of this clone. The J gene is TRBJ2-7, the V gene TRBV6-5; D is uncertain. V dropped 2 bases and J dropped 0 bases, with 8 bases sitting between them. Germline CDR1 reads MNHEY; CDR2 reads SVGAGI. This CDR3 contains 14 residues. The CDR3 spells CASSYRRLSYEQYF. As DNA, the CDR3 is TGTGCCAGCAGTTACCGGCGACTCTCCTACGAGCAGTACTTC.

The rearrangement joins TRBV7-9 to TRBJ2-3; TRBD2 agrees at 15 bases. V lost 1 base, J lost 4 bases, and 6 bases stayed unmatched. The germline CDR1 and CDR2 sequences are SEHNR and FQNEAQ (reference sequence). CDR3 length: 18 residues. CDR3 in amino acids: CASSLGTSGRAGADTQYF. CDR3 DNA sequence: TGTGCCAGCAGCTTAGGGACTAGCGGGAGGGCCGGGGCAGATACGCAGTATTTT.

The rearrangement joins TRBV7-6 to TRBJ1-1; D remains unclear. Germline CDR1 and CDR2: SGHVS and FNYEAQ. This CDR3 comprises 13 residues. V lost 1 base, J lost 5 bases, and 8 bases lay in between. The CDR3, as DNA: TGTGCCAGCAGCTTAGACCCGACTACTGAAGCTTTCTTT. Its protein is CASSLDPTTEAFF. Variable domain in full (rest from reference TRBV7-6 and TRBJ1-1): GAGVSQSPRYKVTKRGQDVALRCDPISGHVSLYWYRQALGQGPEFLTYFNYEAQQDKSGLPNDRFSAERPEGSISTLTIQRTEQRDSAMYRCASSLDPTTEAFFGQGTRLTVV.

This clone was observed a handful of times. This sequence joins TRBV2 and TRBJ1-3; D unclear. This CDR3 is 14 amino acids long. Germline loops: CDR1 SNHLY, CDR2 FYNNEI. V lost 5 bases and J 3 bases, leaving 11 bases between the germline ends. In DNA form, the CDR3 reads TGTGCCAGCAGTCCTCAGGAATATGGAAACACCATATATTTT. It yields the protein CASSPQEYGNTIYF.

The chain links TRBV6-1 to TRBJ2-7; possible D gene TRBD1, 7 bases. V was clipped by 8 bases and J by 1 base, with 9 bases between them. The CDR3 contains 12 residues. Germline CDR1 and CDR2: MNHNS and SASEGT. This chain's CDR3 is CASAGGSYEQYF. Here the CDR3 DNA reads TGTGCCAGCGCAGGGGGGTCCTACGAGCAGTACTTC.

This clone came up once. This sequence joins TRBV11-2 and TRBJ2-2, with 7 bases aligning to TRBD1. Germline lookup yields CDR1 SGHAT and CDR2 FQNNGV. J lost 7 bases, V lost 4 bases, and 9 bases had no gene match. CDR3 length: 15 amino acids. The CDR3 region has the DNA TGTGCCAGCAGCTCATTGAGGGGGCGCGGCGGGGAGCTGTTTTTT. As protein: CASSSLRGRGGELFF.

The chain carries TRBV5-1 and TRBJ2-5; 10 bases fit TRBD1. Matching the DNA end better, TRBJ2-7 makes the J call doubtful. Germline V lookup: CDR1 SGHRS, CDR2 YFSETQ. The CDR3 totals 13 residues. DNA for the CDR3: TGCGCCAGCAGCGAGGGACAGGGGAACGAGCAGTACTTC. It specifies CASSEGQGNEQYF.

The rearrangement uses TRBV2 and TRBJ1-2; D not certain. The V end was cut by 3 bases, the J end by 8 bases, with 16 bases between. CDR3 length equals 14 residues. The germline V gene encodes CDR1 SNHLY and CDR2 FYNNEI. In DNA, the CDR3 is TGTGCCAGCAGTGATGACTTCCTACCCTCGGGCTACACCTTC. Its protein is CASSDDFLPSGYTF.

The V gene is TRBV5-1, the J gene TRBJ1-3; 8 bases match TRBD1. CDR1 is SGHRS and CDR2 is YFSETQ in the germline V gene. Trimming at V came to 3 bases and at J to 5 bases, leaving 7 bases not matched to a gene. CDR3 length: 15 residues. The CDR3 is CASSYGQGPRNTIYF. Written as DNA, the CDR3 is TGCGCCAGCAGCTACGGACAGGGTCCCCGAAACACCATATATTTT.

The chain is built from TRBV7-6 and TRBJ2-5, with 7 bases lining up with TRBD2. Trimming at V came to 5 bases and at J to 5 bases, leaving 11 bases not matched to a gene. The CDR3 covers 15 residues. Germline lookup yields CDR1 SGHVS and CDR2 FNYEAQ. The CDR3 sequence is CASSPSSGAGETQYF. CDR3 nucleotide sequence: TGTGCCAGCAGCCCCTCTAGCGGAGCCGGGGAGACCCAGTACTTC.

This rearrangement joins TRBV27 to TRBJ2-7, with 9 bases aligning to TRBD1. The germline CDR1 and CDR2 sequences are MNHEY and SMNVEV (reference sequence). Losses at the gene ends were 5 bases for V and 6 bases for J; bases not matched to a gene: 5. This CDR3 region has 13 residues. The CDR3 spells CASSPGTGLEQYF. The CDR3 DNA reads TGTGCCAGCAGTCCCGGGACAGGGCTCGAGCAGTACTTC.